The TCR beta chain described here comes from a study of T cells expressing NK-cell markers. TCRdb processed the 5' RACE reads again and assigns one entry to each CDR3 protein, with no DNA. The sample totals about 110,000 distinct CDR3 sequences. The CDR3 consists of 14 residues. CDR1 is SEHNR, CDR2 FQNEAQ, per germline (reference sequence). The sample was blood T cells: a sorted CD56 or NKG2C T cell subset, CD4+ or CD8+ T cells, or bulk PBMC T cells (not recorded which). This chain joins TRBV7-9 and TRBJ2-2; TCRdb gives TRBD1 as the D gene, but with no DNA this cannot be confirmed. The clonotype comes from a woman between 18 and 70 years old in good health. This chain's CDR3 is CASSLPRDTGELFF.